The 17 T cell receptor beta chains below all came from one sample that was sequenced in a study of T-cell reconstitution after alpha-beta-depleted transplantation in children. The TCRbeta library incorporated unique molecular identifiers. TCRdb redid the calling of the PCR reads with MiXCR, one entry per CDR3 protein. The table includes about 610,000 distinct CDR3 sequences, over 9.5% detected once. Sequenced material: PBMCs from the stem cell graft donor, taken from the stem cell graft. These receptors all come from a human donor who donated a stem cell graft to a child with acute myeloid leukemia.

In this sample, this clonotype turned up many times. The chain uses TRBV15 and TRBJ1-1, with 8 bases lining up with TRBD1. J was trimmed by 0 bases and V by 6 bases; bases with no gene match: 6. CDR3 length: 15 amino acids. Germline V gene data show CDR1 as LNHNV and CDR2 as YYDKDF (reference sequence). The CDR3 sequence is CATRADRALNTEAFF. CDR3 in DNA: TGTGCCACCAGAGCGGACAGGGCCTTGAACACTGAAGCTTTCTTT.

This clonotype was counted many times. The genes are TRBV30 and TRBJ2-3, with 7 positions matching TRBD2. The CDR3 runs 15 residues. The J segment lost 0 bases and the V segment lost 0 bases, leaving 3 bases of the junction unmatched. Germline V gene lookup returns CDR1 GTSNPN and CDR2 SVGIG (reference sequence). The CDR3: CAWSVLASSTDTQYF. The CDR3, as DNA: TGTGCCTGGAGTGTACTAGCGAGTAGCACAGATACGCAGTATTTT.

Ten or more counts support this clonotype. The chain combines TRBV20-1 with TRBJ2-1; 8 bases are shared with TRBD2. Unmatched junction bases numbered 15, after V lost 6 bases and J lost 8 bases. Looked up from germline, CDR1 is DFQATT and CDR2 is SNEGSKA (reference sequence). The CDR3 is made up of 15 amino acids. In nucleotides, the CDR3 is TGCAGTGCCGACCACATTGGGACTAGTGGAGATGAGCAGTTCTTC. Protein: CSADHIGTSGDEQFF.

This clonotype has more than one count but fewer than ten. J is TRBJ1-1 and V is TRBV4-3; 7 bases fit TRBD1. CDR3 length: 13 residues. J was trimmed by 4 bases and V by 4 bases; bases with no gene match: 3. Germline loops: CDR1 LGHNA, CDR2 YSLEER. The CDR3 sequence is CASSRQGATEAFF. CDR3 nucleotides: TGCGCCAGCAGCCGACAGGGTGCCACTGAAGCTTTCTTT.

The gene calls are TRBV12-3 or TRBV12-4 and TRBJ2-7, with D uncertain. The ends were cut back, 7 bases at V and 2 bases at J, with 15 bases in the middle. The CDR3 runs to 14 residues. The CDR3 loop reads CASTTLGPPYEQYF. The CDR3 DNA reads TGTGCCAGCACCACTTTAGGGCCCCCCTACGAGCAGTACTTC.

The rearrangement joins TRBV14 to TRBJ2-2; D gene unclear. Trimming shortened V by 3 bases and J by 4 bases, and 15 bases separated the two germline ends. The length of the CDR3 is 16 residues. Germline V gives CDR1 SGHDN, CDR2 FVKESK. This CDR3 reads CASSHLPPVGTGELFF. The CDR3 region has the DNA TGTGCCAGCAGCCACCTCCCACCTGTCGGCACCGGGGAGCTGTTTTTT.

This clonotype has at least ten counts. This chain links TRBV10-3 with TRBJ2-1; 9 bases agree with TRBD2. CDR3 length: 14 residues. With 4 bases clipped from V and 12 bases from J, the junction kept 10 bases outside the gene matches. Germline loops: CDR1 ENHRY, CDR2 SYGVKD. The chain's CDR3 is CAISGGTSHPWQFF. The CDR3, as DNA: TGTGCCATCAGTGGGGGGACTAGCCATCCTTGGCAGTTCTTC.

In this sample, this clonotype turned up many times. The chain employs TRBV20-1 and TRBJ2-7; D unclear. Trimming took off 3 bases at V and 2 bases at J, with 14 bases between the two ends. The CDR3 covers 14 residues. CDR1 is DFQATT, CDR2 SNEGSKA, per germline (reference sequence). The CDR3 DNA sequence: TGCAGTGCTAGCACGGTTCGGGTAACCTACGAGCAGTACTTC. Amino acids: CSASTVRVTYEQYF.

CDR3 DNA sequence: TGTGCCAGCAATCGGGGACTAAACACAGATACGCAGTATTTT. Amino acid sequence: CASNRGLNTDTQYF. The rearrangement joins TRBV2 to TRBJ2-3, with 7 bases aligning to TRBD2. After removal of 7 bases from V and 2 bases from J, the junction contained 6 bases not matched to a gene. The CDR3 is 14 residues long. Germline-derived CDR1 and CDR2 are SNHLY and FYNNEI.

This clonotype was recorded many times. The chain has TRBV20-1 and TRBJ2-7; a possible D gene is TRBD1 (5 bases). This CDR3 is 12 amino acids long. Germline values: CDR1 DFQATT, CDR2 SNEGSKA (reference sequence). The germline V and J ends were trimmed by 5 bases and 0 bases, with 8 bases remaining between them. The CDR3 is CSAWGSSYEQYF. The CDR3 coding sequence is TGCAGTGCTTGGGGCAGCTCCTACGAGCAGTACTTC.

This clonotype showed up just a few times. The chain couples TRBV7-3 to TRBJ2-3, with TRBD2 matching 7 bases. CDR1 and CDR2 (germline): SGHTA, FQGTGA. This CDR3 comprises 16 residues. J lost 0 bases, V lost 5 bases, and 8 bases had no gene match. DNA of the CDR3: TGTGCCAGCAGCGACCGCGGGAGTAGTAGCACAGATACGCAGTATTTT. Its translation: CASSDRGSSSTDTQYF.

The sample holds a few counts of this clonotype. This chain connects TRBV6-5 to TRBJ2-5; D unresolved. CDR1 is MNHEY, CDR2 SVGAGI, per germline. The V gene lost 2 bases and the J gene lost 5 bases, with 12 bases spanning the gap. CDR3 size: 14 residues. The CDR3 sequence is CASSYRPVLETQYF. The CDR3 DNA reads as TGTGCCAGCAGTTACAGACCCGTTCTGGAGACCCAGTACTTC.

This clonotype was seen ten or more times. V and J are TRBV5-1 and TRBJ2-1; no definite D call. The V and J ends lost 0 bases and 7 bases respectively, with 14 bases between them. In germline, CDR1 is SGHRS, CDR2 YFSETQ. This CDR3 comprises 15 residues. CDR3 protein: CASSLDTSPSNEQFF. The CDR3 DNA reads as TGCGCCAGCAGCTTGGACACATCCCCCTCAAATGAGCAGTTCTTC.

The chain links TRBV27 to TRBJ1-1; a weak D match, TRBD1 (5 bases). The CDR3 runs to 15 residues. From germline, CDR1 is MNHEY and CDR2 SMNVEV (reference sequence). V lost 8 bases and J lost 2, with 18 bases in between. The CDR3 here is CASHQGIRSNTEAFF. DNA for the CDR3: TGTGCCAGCCATCAGGGAATTCGGAGCAACACTGAAGCTTTCTTT.

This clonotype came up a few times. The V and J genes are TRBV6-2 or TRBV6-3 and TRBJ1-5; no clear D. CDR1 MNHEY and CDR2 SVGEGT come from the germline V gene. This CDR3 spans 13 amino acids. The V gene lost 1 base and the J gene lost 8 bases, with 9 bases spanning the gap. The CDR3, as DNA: TGTGCCAGCAGTTACTATACGCTTGAGCCCCAGCATTTT. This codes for CASSYYTLEPQHF.

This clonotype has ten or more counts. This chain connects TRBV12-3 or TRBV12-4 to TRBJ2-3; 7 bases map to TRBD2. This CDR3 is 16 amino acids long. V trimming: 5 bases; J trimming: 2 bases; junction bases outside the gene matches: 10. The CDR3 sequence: CASSRLAGDSTDTQYF. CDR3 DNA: TGTGCCAGCAGTCGTCTGGCGGGAGATTCCACAGATACGCAGTATTTT.

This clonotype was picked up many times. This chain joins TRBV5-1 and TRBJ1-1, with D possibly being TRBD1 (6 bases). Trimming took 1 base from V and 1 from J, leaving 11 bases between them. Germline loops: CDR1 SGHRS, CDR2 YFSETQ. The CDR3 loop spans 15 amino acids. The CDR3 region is CASSLMRDKNTEAFF. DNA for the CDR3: TGCGCCAGCAGCTTGATGAGGGACAAGAACACTGAAGCTTTCTTT.